Listed below are T cell receptor beta chains from one sample, sequenced in a study of CD8 T cells in Susac syndrome. TCRdb ran MiXCR on the immunoSEQ multiplex PCR reads and lists one entry per CDR3 protein. Seen here are hundreds of thousands of distinct CDR3 sequences, 95% to 97% observed once, and the top ten hold 0.1%. The sequenced material came from CD4+ T cells from PBMCs. The source is a human donor with Susac syndrome. Each CDR3 is given with its conserved first and last residue.

j_call v_call cdr3_aa
TRBJ2-2 TRBV18 CASSTGQGRTGELFF
TRBJ2-3 TRBV29-1 CSVPIRGKSTDTQYF
TRBJ1-1 TRBV12-3/TRBV12-4 CASRLGGEIHSEAFF
TRBJ2-4 TRBV28 CARGNSETGF
TRBJ2-7 TRBV5-1 CASSAELAGGPYEQYF
TRBJ2-7 TRBV29-1 CSARQGRLGEQYF
TRBJ2-1 TRBV25-1 CASSASSGRAFLGDEQFF
TRBJ1-1 TRBV28 CASSPPGSAFF
TRBJ1-4 TRBV25-1 CASSFAPTLLATNEKLFF
TRBJ2-7 TRBV29-1 CSVEVWTASPYEQYF